The 29 T cell receptor beta chains below were found in one sample sequenced in a study of cytomegalovirus exposure and HLA in healthy donors. Primers: 60 Vbeta forward and 13 Jbeta reverse. Repertoires were generated with immunoSEQ multiplex PCR, while TCRdb's copy carries only in-frame clones and drops some. Of fewer than 200,000 clones in the sample, about 70% were seen once. The sequenced material came from PBMCs. These receptors all stem from a woman between 25 and 40 years old in good health and CMV-seronegative.

CDR3 DNA sequence: TGTGCCAGCAGCTTAGTTCAGTACAGCTTAAATTCCTACGAGCAGTACTTC. It translates to CASSLVQYSLNSYEQYF. The rearrangement uses TRBV7-9 and TRBJ2-5; D is ambiguous. The assigned J gene may be wrong: the sequence end matches TRBJ2-7 better. The germline gives CDR1 SEHNR, CDR2 FQNEAQ (reference sequence). This CDR3 region has 17 residues.

On this clone itself: Germline and junction disagree at one end, which may indicate a read error. The chain uses TRBV6-5 and TRBJ2-1; 8 positions agree with TRBD2. The CDR3 covers 16 residues. Germline V gene lookup returns CDR1 MNHEY and CDR2 SVGAGI. CDR3 DNA sequence: TGTGCCAGCAGTTACTCGGTAGTAGCGGGGCCATCCCTAACTCTCTTC. It encodes CASSYSVVAGPSLTLF.

V usage is TRBV11-2 and J usage is TRBJ2-1; 12 bases map to TRBD2. Germline assignment: CDR1 SGHAT and CDR2 FQNNGV. The CDR3 loop spans 19 amino acids. Unmatched junction bases numbered 9, after V lost 2 bases and J lost 1 base. CDR3 sequence reads: CASSLHRLAGGGSYNEQFF. CDR3 in DNA: TGTGCCAGCAGCTTACATCGGCTAGCGGGAGGGGGGTCCTACAATGAGCAGTTCTTC.

This clone occurred once. The chain couples TRBV30 to TRBJ2-5; 9 bases map to TRBD1. After removal of 5 bases from V and 7 bases from J, the junction contained 5 bases not matched to a gene. Germline-derived CDR1 and CDR2 are GTSNPN and SVGIG (reference sequence). The CDR3 is made up of 12 amino acids. This CDR3 reads CAWSGQGVTQYF. In nucleotides, the CDR3 is TGTGCCTGGTCGGGACAGGGTGTGACCCAGTACTTC.

The chain has TRBV6-4 and TRBJ2-3; perhaps TRBD2 as D (6 bases). The CDR3 covers 15 residues. Germline-derived CDR1 and CDR2 are MRHNA and SNTAGT. Trimming took off 3 bases at V and 0 bases at J, with 10 bases between the two ends. CDR3 sequence (DNA): TGTGCCAGCAGTGAGAGGCGGGACAGCACAGATACGCAGTATTTT. Translating it yields CASSERRDSTDTQYF.

The chain employs TRBV28 and TRBJ1-2; D is ambiguous. Germline-derived CDR1 and CDR2 are MDHEN and SYDVKM. V dropped 6 bases and J dropped 6 bases, with 14 bases sitting between them. The CDR3 has 13 amino acids. Here the CDR3 DNA reads TGTGCCAGCAGACAACACGGAGGAGATGGCTACACCTTC. Its protein is CASRQHGGDGYTF.

Remarks on this clone: Other DNA sequences in the same sample also yield this CDR3. The rearrangement links TRBV5-1 to TRBJ2-5; 7 bases align to TRBD2. Trimming removed 0 bases from V and 3 bases from J; junction bases left unmatched: 8. This CDR3 is built from 16 residues. From germline, CDR1 is SGHRS and CDR2 YFSETQ. CDR3 nucleotides: TGCGCCAGCAGCTTGGTAACAGGACTAGGGGAAGAGACCCAGTACTTC. This translates into CASSLVTGLGEETQYF.

The chain is built from TRBV6-1 and TRBJ1-1; possibly TRBD1 for D (6 bases). The V gene's germline CDR1 is MNHNS and CDR2 SASEGT. This CDR3 comprises 13 residues. V lost 11 bases, J lost 10 bases, and 23 bases lay in between. CDR3 loop: CASPGQSRSGAFF. The DNA for the CDR3 is TGTGCCTCCCCAGGACAGTCGAGGAGTGGAGCTTTCTTT.

This clone turned up a few times. The chain is built from TRBV19 and TRBJ1-1, with 9 bases aligning to TRBD1. Germline loops: CDR1 LNHDA, CDR2 SQIVND (reference sequence). The CDR3 length is 14 residues. Trimming at V came to 4 bases and at J to 4 bases, leaving 4 bases not matched to a gene. CDR3 residues: CASSKDRGATEAFF. CDR3 bases: TGTGCCAGTAGTAAGGACAGGGGAGCCACTGAAGCTTTCTTT.

The chain couples TRBV7-3 to TRBJ2-7; 8 bases are shared with TRBD2. V shed 5 bases and J 3 bases; nucleotides not matched to a gene: 9. This CDR3 is built from 15 residues. Per germline, CDR1 SGHTA and CDR2 FQGTGA. The CDR3, as DNA: TGTGCCAGCAGCCCACGGGAGGGCCCCTTCTACGAGCAGTACTTC. Amino acids: CASSPREGPFYEQYF.

The gene calls are TRBV30 and TRBJ1-5, with 12 bases aligning to TRBD1. The V gene end was trimmed by 3 bases and the J gene end by 6 bases; junction bases not matched to a gene: 3. Germline CDR1 is GTSNPN and CDR2 is SVGIG (reference sequence). This CDR3 has 14 amino acids. The CDR3 DNA reads TGTGCCTGGAGGGGACAGGGGGCAGGTCAGCCCCAGCATTTT. The encoded protein is CAWRGQGAGQPQHF.

V usage is TRBV4-1 and J usage is TRBJ1-1, with TRBD1 as a possible D gene (6 bases). Trimming stripped 3 bases from V and 8 bases from J, with 10 bases between. The CDR3 consists of 12 residues. Germline assignment: CDR1 MGHRA and CDR2 YSYEKL. The CDR3 reads CASSHLGQEAFF. In nucleotides, the CDR3 is TGCGCCAGCAGCCATCTAGGACAGGAAGCTTTCTTT.

The chain recombines TRBV29-1 with TRBJ2-7, with a tentative D call TRBD2 (7 bases). The V end was cut by 6 bases, the J end by 2 bases, with 14 bases between. Per germline, CDR1 SQVTM and CDR2 ANQGSEA. The length of the CDR3 is 13 residues. The CDR3 region is CSVSGGGAYEQYF. The CDR3 bases are TGCAGCGTATCTGGGGGGGGCGCCTACGAGCAGTACTTC.

The sample holds a few counts of this clone. The CDR3 DNA sequence: TGTGCCAGCAGTGAAATAGGCGGGGGGCTCCAAGAGACCCAGTACTTC. It translates to CASSEIGGGLQETQYF. The V call is TRBV2, the J call TRBJ2-5; 8 bases line up with TRBD2. CDR3 length: 16 residues. Per the germline V gene, CDR1 is SNHLY and CDR2 is FYNNEI. Trimming removed 2 bases from V and 1 base from J; junction bases left unmatched: 6.

The chain couples TRBV4-1 to TRBJ2-3; possibly TRBD2 for D (5 bases). The ends were cut back, 4 bases at V and 5 bases at J, with 22 bases in the middle. The V gene's germline CDR1 is MGHRA and CDR2 YSYEKL. The CDR3 loop spans 17 amino acids. CDR3 sequence: CASSPYSGVTPGDTQYF. The CDR3 coding sequence is TGCGCCAGCAGCCCTTACTCCGGGGTCACTCCTGGAGATACGCAGTATTTT.

This clone has a handful of counts. The gene calls are TRBV4-3 and TRBJ2-7, with 8 bases that match TRBD1. This CDR3 contains 15 residues. V was clipped by 0 bases and J by 4 bases; unmatched bases: 5. The germline CDR1 and CDR2 sequences are LGHNA and YSLEER. CDR3 protein: CASSQDNRGAYEQYF. CDR3 nucleotide sequence: TGCGCCAGCAGCCAAGATAACAGGGGGGCATACGAGCAGTACTTC.

This clone has just one count. The chain links TRBV7-9 to TRBJ2-3; 9 nucleotides line up with TRBD1. Unmatched junction bases numbered 11, after V lost 5 bases and J lost 5 bases. Germline lookup yields CDR1 SEHNR and CDR2 FQNEAQ (reference sequence). This CDR3 spans 16 amino acids. The CDR3 protein is CASSHRAGQGEDTQYF. CDR3 coding DNA: TGTGCCAGCAGCCATCGAGCGGGACAGGGCGAAGATACGCAGTATTTT.

The chain recombines TRBV18 with TRBJ2-5; maybe TRBD1 (6 bases). The germline V gene encodes CDR1 KGHSH and CDR2 LQKENI. V lost 6 bases, J lost 5 bases, and 22 bases lay in between. This CDR3 has 16 residues. The DNA of the CDR3 is TGTGCCAGCTCCCTTACTACACAGGGATTCCGGGAGACCCAGTACTTC. Its translation is CASSLTTQGFRETQYF.

This sequence joins TRBV19 and TRBJ1-5, with unresolved D. There are 14 residues in the CDR3. Trimming took off 3 bases at V and 2 bases at J, with 8 bases between the two ends. Germline V CDR1 and CDR2: LNHDA, SQIVND (reference sequence). CDR3: CASSIVAGNQPQHF. DNA for the CDR3: TGTGCCAGTAGTATTGTCGCAGGCAATCAGCCCCAGCATTTT.

In its sample, this clone was seen once. This chain links TRBV15 with TRBJ1-4; 9 positions agree with TRBD1. Trimming removed 4 bases from V and 4 bases from J; junction bases left unmatched: 7. Looked up from germline, CDR1 is LNHNV and CDR2 is YYDKDF (reference sequence). This CDR3 is built from 16 residues. As DNA, the CDR3 is TGTGCCACCAGCACGGGGAGGGGACAGGGTAATGAAAAACTGTTTTTT. It translates to CATSTGRGQGNEKLFF. The variable domain in full, completed from reference TRBV15 and TRBJ1-4, reads DAMVIQNPRYQVTQFGKPVTLSCSQTLNHNVMYWYQQKSSQAPKLLFHYYDKDFNNEADTPDNFQSRRPNTSFCFLDIRSPGLGDTAMYLCATSTGRGQGNEKLFFGSGTQLSVL.

In the case of this clone: The same CDR3 can be traced to other DNA sequences in this sample. The rearrangement links TRBV25-1 to TRBJ1-1, with D possibly matching TRBD1 (5 bases). Germline lookup yields CDR1 MGHDK and CDR2 SYGVNS. The CDR3 totals 14 residues. With 1 base removed from V and 2 bases from J, the gap between germline ends came to 8 bases. CDR3 protein: CASSESGGNTEAFF. Here the CDR3 DNA reads TGTGCCAGCAGTGAATCGGGGGGAAACACTGAAGCTTTCTTT.

V gene TRBV9 combines with J gene TRBJ2-1; no firm D call. CDR3 length: 15 residues. CDR1 is SGDLS and CDR2 is YYNGEE in the germline V gene. Trimming removed 0 bases at V and 6 bases at J, with 13 bases between. The CDR3 DNA follows: TGTGCCAGCAGCGTAGAACCCGGTGCCTTCAATGAGCAGTTCTTC. Protein product: CASSVEPGAFNEQFF.

This clone was counted once. The chain is built from TRBV7-9 and TRBJ2-7; TRBD2 matches at 9 bases. Trimming cost V 0 bases and J 4 bases; bases outside gene matches: 1. The CDR3 is 14 amino acids. Germline V lookup: CDR1 SEHNR, CDR2 FQNEAQ (reference sequence). This chain's CDR3 is CASSLASGGYEQYF. CDR3 in DNA: TGTGCCAGCAGCTTAGCTAGCGGGGGTTACGAGCAGTACTTC.

This chain joins TRBV7-3 and TRBJ2-2; weak D call: TRBD2 (6 bases). There are 17 residues in the CDR3. Germline values: CDR1 SGHTA, CDR2 FQGTGA. Between the trimmed V and J ends, which lost 2 bases and 0 bases, there was a span of 13 bases. Here the CDR3 DNA reads TGTGCCAGCAGCTTATTCATTCGGACTACGAACACCGGGGAGCTGTTTTTT. Translating it yields CASSLFIRTTNTGELFF.

CDR3 DNA sequence: TGCGCCAGCAGAGAGCAATTGGACACCGGGGAGCTGTTTTTT. Translating it yields CASREQLDTGELFF. J is TRBJ2-2 and V is TRBV4-3, with D hard to call. V was pared by 6 bases and J by 3 bases, with 11 bases between. CDR3 length equals 14 residues. Germline V gives CDR1 LGHNA, CDR2 YSLEER.

The chain is built from TRBV11-2 and TRBJ2-7, with D possibly matching TRBD1 (6 bases). Germline V CDR1 and CDR2: SGHAT, FQNNGV. This CDR3 has 12 residues. V was trimmed by 2 bases and J by 6 bases, leaving 8 bases between them. This chain's CDR3 is CASSLNRAEQYF. The CDR3 region has the DNA TGTGCCAGCAGCTTAAACAGGGCCGAGCAGTACTTC.

The gene calls are TRBV19 and TRBJ2-3; D is perhaps TRBD1 (6 bases). Trimming removed 3 bases at V and 3 bases at J, with 10 bases between. Germline V gene data show CDR1 as LNHDA and CDR2 as SQIVND (reference sequence). CDR3 length: 14 residues. CDR3 coding DNA: TGTGCCAGTAGTATCGACAGGAAAACAGATACGCAGTATTTT. Translated, it gives CASSIDRKTDTQYF.

The rearrangement uses TRBV7-8 and TRBJ2-7, with a tentative D call TRBD2 (6 bases). This CDR3 is built from 15 residues. Trimming took 6 bases from V and 0 from J, leaving 15 bases between them. Germline V gene lookup returns CDR1 SGHVS and CDR2 FQNEAQ. The CDR3 loop reads CASSSEGISSYEQYF. As DNA, the CDR3 is TGTGCCAGCAGTTCGGAGGGGATTAGCTCCTACGAGCAGTACTTC.

The chain couples TRBV4-3 to TRBJ2-3; D might be TRBD2 (5 bases). The V gene lost 1 base and the J gene lost 2 bases, with 13 bases spanning the gap. Germline values: CDR1 LGHNA, CDR2 YSLEER. The CDR3 extends over 16 amino acids. CDR3 nucleotide sequence: TGCGCCAGCAGCCAAGGGACTGCGTGGAACACAGATACGCAGTATTTT. This gives the protein CASSQGTAWNTDTQYF.